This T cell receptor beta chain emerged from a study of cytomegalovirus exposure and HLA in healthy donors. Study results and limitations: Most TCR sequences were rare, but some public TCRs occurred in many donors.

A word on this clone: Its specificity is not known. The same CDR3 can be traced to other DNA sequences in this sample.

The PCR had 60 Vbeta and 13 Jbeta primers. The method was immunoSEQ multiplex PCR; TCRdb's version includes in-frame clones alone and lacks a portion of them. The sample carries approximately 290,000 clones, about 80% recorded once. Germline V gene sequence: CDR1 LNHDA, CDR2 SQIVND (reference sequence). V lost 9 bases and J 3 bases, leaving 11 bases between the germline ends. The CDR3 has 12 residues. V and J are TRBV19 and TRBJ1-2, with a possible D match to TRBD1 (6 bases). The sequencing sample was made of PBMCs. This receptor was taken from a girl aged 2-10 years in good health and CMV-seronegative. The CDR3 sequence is CASSGDYYGYTF. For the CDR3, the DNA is TGTGCCAGCTCAGGGGATTACTATGGCTACACCTTC.